What follows describes a single T cell receptor beta chain. What it recognizes is unknown. TCRdb's copy holds only in-frame clones and misses some; the assay was immunoSEQ multiplex PCR. The sample holds around 69,000 clones; under 90% are singletons and the top ten take roughly 2%. These data belong to a study of T cells in localized non-small cell lung cancer. Study-wide points: The study detected a median approximately 54 of the top 100 tumor clones in adjacent lung. Uninvolved adjacent lung showed higher T cell clonality than tumor.

The TCR was taken from a woman aged 35-75 years with stage I lung adenocarcinoma. The input for sequencing was peripheral blood, taken before any cancer treatment.

CDR3 in amino acids: CASSPGQPNSGNTIYF. Here the CDR3 DNA reads TGTGCCAGCAGCCCAGGACAGCCCAACTCTGGAAACACCATATATTTT. The chain joins TRBV11-1 to TRBJ1-3; weak D call: TRBD1 (6 bases). Between the trimmed V and J ends, which lost 5 bases and 0 bases, there was a span of 14 bases. Germline-derived CDR1 and CDR2 are SGHAT and FQDESV (reference sequence). The CDR3 sequence is 16 residues long.